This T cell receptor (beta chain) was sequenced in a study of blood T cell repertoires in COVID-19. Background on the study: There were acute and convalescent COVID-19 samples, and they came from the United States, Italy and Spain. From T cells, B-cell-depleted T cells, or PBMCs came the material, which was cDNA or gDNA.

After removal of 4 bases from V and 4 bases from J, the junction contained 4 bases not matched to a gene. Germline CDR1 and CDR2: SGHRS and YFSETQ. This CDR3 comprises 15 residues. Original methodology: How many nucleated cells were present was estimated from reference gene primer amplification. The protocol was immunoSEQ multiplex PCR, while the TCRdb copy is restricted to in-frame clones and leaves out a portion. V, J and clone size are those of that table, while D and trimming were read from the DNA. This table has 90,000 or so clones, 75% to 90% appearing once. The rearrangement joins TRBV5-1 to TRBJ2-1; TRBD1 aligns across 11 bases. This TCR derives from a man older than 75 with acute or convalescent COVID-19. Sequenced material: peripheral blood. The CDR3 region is CASSPGQGGYNEQFF. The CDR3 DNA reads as TGCGCCAGCAGCCCGGGACAGGGGGGATACAATGAGCAGTTCTTC.